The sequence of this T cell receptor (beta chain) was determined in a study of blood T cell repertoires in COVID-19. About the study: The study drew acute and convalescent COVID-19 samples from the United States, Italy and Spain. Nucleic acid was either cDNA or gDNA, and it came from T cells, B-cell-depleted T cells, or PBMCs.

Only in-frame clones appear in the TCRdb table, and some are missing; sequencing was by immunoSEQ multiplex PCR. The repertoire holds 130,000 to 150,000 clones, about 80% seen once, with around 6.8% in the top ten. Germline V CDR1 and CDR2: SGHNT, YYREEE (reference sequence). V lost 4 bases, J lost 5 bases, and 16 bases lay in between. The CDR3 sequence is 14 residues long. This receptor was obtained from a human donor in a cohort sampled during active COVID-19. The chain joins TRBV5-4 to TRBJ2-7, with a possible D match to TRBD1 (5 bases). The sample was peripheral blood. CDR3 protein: CASSTQGRAHEQYF. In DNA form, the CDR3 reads TGTGCCAGCAGCACTCAAGGCAGGGCTCACGAGCAGTACTTC.